What follows are 20 T cell receptor beta chains derived from one specimen sequenced in a study of response to subunit inactivated influenza vaccine. TCRdb recomputed calls from the RT-PCR reads with MiXCR, one row per CDR3 protein. Of approximately 730,000 distinct CDR3 sequences in the sample, more than 11% were seen once. Specimen: PBMCs from blood, collected around 15 days before vaccination. Every receptor here comes from a man aged 45-65 years who received an inactivated influenza vaccine.

This chain connects TRBV29-1 to TRBJ2-7, with a tentative D call TRBD2 (5 bases). The CDR3 length is 13 residues. The germline gives CDR1 SQVTM, CDR2 ANQGSEA. V lost 7 bases and J 2 bases, leaving 15 bases between the germline ends. The CDR3 spells CSDMKDSTYEQYF. DNA for the CDR3: TGCAGCGACATGAAGGACTCCACCTACGAGCAGTACTTC.

The table lists this clonotype with a few counts. The chain has TRBV28 and TRBJ2-1; 9 positions match TRBD1. Germline V gene sequence: CDR1 MDHEN, CDR2 SYDVKM. J lost 4 bases, V lost 6 bases, and 7 bases had no gene match. The CDR3 is made up of 15 amino acids. The CDR3 DNA follows: TGTGCCAGCAGATACCGGGACAGGGTTTACAATGAGCAGTTCTTC. This gives the protein CASRYRDRVYNEQFF. The full variable domain, completed using reference TRBV28 and TRBJ2-1, is DVKVTQSSRYLVKRTGEKVFLECVQDMDHENMFWYRQDPGLGLRLIYFSYDVKMKEKGDIPEGYSVSREKKERFSLILESASTNQTSMYLCASRYRDRVYNEQFFGPGTRLTVL.

A few counts support this clonotype. The V gene is TRBV20-1, the J gene TRBJ2-1; TRBD2 matches 11 bases. This CDR3 contains 15 residues. The V gene's germline CDR1 is DFQATT and CDR2 SNEGSKA (reference sequence). J gave up 1 base and V 6 bases, and 5 bases lay outside the gene matches. The CDR3 loop is CSAGLAGRSYNEQFF. The DNA for the CDR3 is TGCAGTGCCGGACTAGCGGGCCGATCCTACAATGAGCAGTTCTTC.

This clonotype was detected a few times. V and J are TRBV28 and TRBJ2-7; D possibly corresponds to TRBD2 (5 bases). V lost 5 bases and J lost 6, with 11 bases in between. The CDR3 is made up of 12 amino acids. Germline V CDR1 and CDR2: MDHEN, SYDVKM. In DNA, the CDR3 is TGTGCCAGCAGTAGCGGAAAGAGCGAGCAGTACTTC. This codes for CASSSGKSEQYF. Combining the CDR3 with reference TRBV28 and TRBJ2-7 gives the whole variable domain DVKVTQSSRYLVKRTGEKVFLECVQDMDHENMFWYRQDPGLGLRLIYFSYDVKMKEKGDIPEGYSVSREKKERFSLILESASTNQTSMYLCASSSGKSEQYFGPGTRLTVT.

This clonotype was picked up many times. The V call is TRBV5-1, the J call TRBJ2-2, with a possible D match to TRBD2 (6 bases). The V end was cut by 7 bases, the J end by 1 base, with 8 bases between. CDR1 and CDR2 (germline): SGHRS, YFSETQ. The CDR3 runs 13 residues. The CDR3, as DNA: TGCGCCAGCCACGGGGGGAACACCGGGGAGCTGTTTTTT. It codes for CASHGGNTGELFF.

This clonotype was seen a few times. V gene TRBV15 combines with J gene TRBJ1-4, with D unclear. Trimming removed 1 base at V and 4 bases at J, with 10 bases between. The CDR3 length is 15 residues. The V gene's germline CDR1 is LNHNV and CDR2 YYDKDF (reference sequence). CDR3 sequence (DNA): TGTGCCACCAGCAGAGCGGAAGAGAGTAATGAAAAACTGTTTTTT. Translating it yields CATSRAEESNEKLFF.

V is TRBV18 and J is TRBJ1-2, with TRBD1 matching 7 bases. This CDR3 spans 15 amino acids. Germline CDR1 and CDR2: KGHSH and LQKENI. V shed 2 bases and J 3 bases; nucleotides not matched to a gene: 6. Here the CDR3 DNA reads TGTGCCAGCTCACCAAGGACAGGAGACTACTATGGCTACACCTTC. This sequence encodes CASSPRTGDYYGYTF.

This clonotype has more than one count but fewer than ten. This chain links TRBV29-1 with TRBJ2-2, with no clear D. The CDR3 spans 12 residues. Trimming took off 3 bases at V and 6 bases at J, with 8 bases between the two ends. In germline, CDR1 is SQVTM, CDR2 ANQGSEA. CDR3 coding DNA: TGCAGCGTTGACAGAAACGCCGGGGAGCTGTTTTTT. Its translation: CSVDRNAGELFF.

The rearrangement uses TRBV20-1 and TRBJ1-2, with 10 bases identical to TRBD1. J was trimmed by 9 bases and V by 8 bases; bases with no gene match: 12. The V gene's germline CDR1 is DFQATT and CDR2 SNEGSKA (reference sequence). This CDR3 has 13 amino acids. The CDR3 reads CSTSTTDRGRYTF. DNA of the CDR3: TGCAGTACCTCGACCACCGACAGGGGGCGCTACACCTTC.

This clonotype was observed at least ten times. The chain uses TRBV5-5 and TRBJ1-6, with D maybe TRBD1 (6 bases). The CDR3 contains 15 residues. Per germline, CDR1 SGHKS and CDR2 YYEKEE (reference sequence). The V and J ends lost 0 bases and 6 bases respectively, with 10 bases between them. CDR3 residues: CASSLVGAGNSPLHF. The DNA of the CDR3 is TGTGCCAGCAGCTTGGTGGGGGCCGGTAATTCACCCCTCCACTTT.

In this sample, this clonotype turned up a few times. CDR3 in amino acids: CASRHRQDSYNEQFF. DNA for the CDR3: TGCGCCAGCAGACACCGACAGGACTCCTACAATGAGCAGTTCTTC. The V call is TRBV5-1, the J call TRBJ2-1; perhaps TRBD1 as D (6 bases). V lost 5 bases and J 0 bases, leaving 12 bases between the germline ends. Germline V gene sequence: CDR1 SGHRS, CDR2 YFSETQ. This CDR3 has 15 amino acids.

V usage is TRBV7-2 and J usage is TRBJ2-7, with D perhaps TRBD1 or TRBD2 (5 bases each). The CDR3 has 16 amino acids. Trimming removed 1 base at V and 3 bases at J, with 16 bases between. Germline lookup yields CDR1 SGHTA and CDR2 FQGNSA. The CDR3 DNA reads as TGTGCCAGCAGCTTAGGACCTGGTGGGGGTTTCTACGAGCAGTACTTC. It specifies CASSLGPGGGFYEQYF. Drawing the rest from reference TRBV7-2 and TRBJ2-7, the complete variable domain is GAGVSQSPSNKVTEKGKDVELRCDPISGHTALYWYRQSLGQGLEFLIYFQGNSAPDKSGLPSDRFSAERTGGSVSTLTIQRTQQEDSAVYLCASSLGPGGGFYEQYFGPGTRLTVT.

This clonotype was seen ten or more times. The chain links TRBV12-3 or TRBV12-4 to TRBJ1-2; D gene unclear. The CDR3 runs to 13 residues. V lost 0 bases, J lost 4 bases, and 6 bases lay in between. The CDR3 bases are TGTGCCAGCAGTTTAGCGCGAGGCTATGGCTACACCTTC. As protein: CASSLARGYGYTF.

At least ten counts were recorded for this clonotype. The chain joins TRBV12-3 or TRBV12-4 to TRBJ1-5; D unclear. Between the trimmed V and J ends, which lost 3 bases and 0 bases, there was a span of 3 bases. The CDR3 extends over 13 amino acids. For the CDR3, the DNA is TGTGCCAGCAGTTTCGGTAGCAATCAGCCCCAGCATTTT. Translation gives CASSFGSNQPQHF.

This chain joins TRBV28 and TRBJ2-1; 7 bases agree with TRBD2. The CDR3 runs to 12 residues. Germline V CDR1 and CDR2: MDHEN, SYDVKM. The CDR3 region is CAAGVGYNEQFF. The DNA for the CDR3 is TGTGCTGCGGGGGTAGGGTACAATGAGCAGTTCTTC.

This clonotype has a handful of counts. The V and J genes are TRBV4-1 and TRBJ2-1; TRBD2 matches at 8 bases. The V segment lost 1 base and the J segment 2 bases; nucleotides outside the gene matches: 4. The CDR3 runs 16 residues. Per germline, CDR1 MGHRA and CDR2 YSYEKL. CDR3: CASSQGRGGTYNEQFF. The CDR3 DNA sequence: TGCGCCAGCAGCCAAGGCCGGGGGGGCACCTACAATGAGCAGTTCTTC.

The chain links TRBV27 to TRBJ2-6, with D perhaps TRBD2 (6 bases). The CDR3 is 17 amino acids. Germline V gene data show CDR1 as MNHEY and CDR2 as SMNVEV (reference sequence). V lost 5 bases and J lost 1, with 15 bases in between. For the CDR3, the DNA is TGTGCCAGCAGTCCGTACGATGGGAGGTCTGGGGCCAACGTCCTGACTTTC. Its protein product is CASSPYDGRSGANVLTF.

The chain has TRBV20-1 and TRBJ2-3, with a weak D call TRBD2 (6 bases). Between the trimmed V and J ends, which lost 3 bases and 7 bases, there was a span of 14 bases. This CDR3 contains 13 residues. Germline V gene sequence: CDR1 DFQATT, CDR2 SNEGSKA (reference sequence). The CDR3 DNA reads as TGCAGTGCTAGGGGGGGTCGTGAAAATACGCAGTATTTT. It yields the protein CSARGGRENTQYF.

Many counts were recorded for this clonotype. V usage is TRBV3-1 and J usage is TRBJ2-3, with D uncertain. The V and J ends lost 1 base and 3 bases respectively, with 5 bases between them. The CDR3 consists of 13 residues. Germline CDR1 LGHDT, CDR2 YNNKEL (reference sequence). The CDR3 DNA sequence: TGTGCCAGCAGCCAAGGGCTGACAGATACGCAGTATTTT. Residues: CASSQGLTDTQYF.

This clonotype has more than one count but fewer than ten. The V call is TRBV28, the J call TRBJ1-1; possibly TRBD1 for D (6 bases). V gave up 5 bases and J gave up 4 bases, with 14 bases separating them. The V gene's germline CDR1 is MDHEN and CDR2 SYDVKM. The CDR3 runs to 14 residues. The CDR3 DNA follows: TGTGCCAGCAGTCTACGGTCCAGGGGCACTGAAGCTTTCTTT. Protein sequence: CASSLRSRGTEAFF.